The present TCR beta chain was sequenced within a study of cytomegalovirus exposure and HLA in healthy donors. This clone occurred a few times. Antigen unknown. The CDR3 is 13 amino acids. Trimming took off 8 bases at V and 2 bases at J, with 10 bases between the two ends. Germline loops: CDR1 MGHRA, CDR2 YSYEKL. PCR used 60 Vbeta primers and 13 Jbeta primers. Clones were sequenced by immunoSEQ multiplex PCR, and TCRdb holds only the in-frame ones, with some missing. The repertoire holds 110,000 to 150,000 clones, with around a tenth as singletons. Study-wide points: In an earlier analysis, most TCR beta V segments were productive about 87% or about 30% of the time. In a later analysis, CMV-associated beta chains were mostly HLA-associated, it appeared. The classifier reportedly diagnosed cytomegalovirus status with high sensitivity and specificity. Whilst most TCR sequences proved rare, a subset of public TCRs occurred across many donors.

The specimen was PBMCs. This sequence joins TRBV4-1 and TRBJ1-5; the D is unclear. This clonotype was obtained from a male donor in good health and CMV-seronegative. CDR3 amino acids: CASSLSGNQPQHF. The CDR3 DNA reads TGCGCCAGCTCTCTGAGCGGCAATCAGCCCCAGCATTTT.